The clone carrying this T cell receptor (beta chain) was seen more than once but under ten times. This record belongs to a study of T-cell memory formation after mild COVID-19. MiXCR was run by TCRdb on the 5' RACE reads, yielding one entry per CDR3 protein. The table shows hundreds of thousands of distinct CDR3 sequences, with approximately 15% occurring only once. Material: PBMCs or a T cell subset sorted from them (not recorded which). This sequence originates from an adult woman who had mild COVID-19 (a few samples of this study predate the infection). Cell type and time point are not known.

The CDR3 DNA follows: TGTGCCAGCAGCTCACTGAATGCAGGGTATACGCAGTATTTT. Translated: CASSSLNAGYTQYF. The chain couples TRBV7-9 to TRBJ2-3; possibly TRBD1 for D (5 bases). The CDR3 extends over 14 amino acids. Germline V gene sequence: CDR1 SEHNR, CDR2 FQNEAQ (reference sequence). V dropped 4 bases and J dropped 7 bases, with 15 bases sitting between them. The whole variable domain, filled in from reference TRBV7-9 and TRBJ2-3, reads DTGVSQNPRHKITKRGQNVTFRCDPISEHNRLYWYRQTLGQGPEFLTYFQNEAQLEKSRLLSDRFSAERPKGSFSTLEIQRTEQGDSAMYLCASSSLNAGYTQYFGPGTRLTVL.